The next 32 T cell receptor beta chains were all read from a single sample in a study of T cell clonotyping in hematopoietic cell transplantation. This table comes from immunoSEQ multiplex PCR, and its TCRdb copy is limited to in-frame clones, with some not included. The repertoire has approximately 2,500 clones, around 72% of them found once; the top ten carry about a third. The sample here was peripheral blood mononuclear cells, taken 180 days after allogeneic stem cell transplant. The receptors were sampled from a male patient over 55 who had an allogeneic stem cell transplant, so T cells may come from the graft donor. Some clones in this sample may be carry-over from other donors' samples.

CDR3 nucleotide sequence: TGTGCCAGCTCCGAACGAGGGGGCAGGAACAATCAGCCCCAGCATTTT. It translates to CASSERGGRNNQPQHF. V is TRBV6-6 and J is TRBJ1-5; 7 nucleotides line up with TRBD1. Trimming took 8 bases from V and 3 from J; bases not matched to a gene: 13. The CDR3 sequence is 16 residues long. Germline V lookup: CDR1 MNHNY, CDR2 SVGAGI (reference sequence).

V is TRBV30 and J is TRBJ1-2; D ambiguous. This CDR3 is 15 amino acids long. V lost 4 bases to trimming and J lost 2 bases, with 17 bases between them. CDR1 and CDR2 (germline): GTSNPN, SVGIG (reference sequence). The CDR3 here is CAWIPPPEPNYGYTF. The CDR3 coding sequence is TGTGCCTGGATCCCTCCCCCGGAGCCGAACTATGGCTACACCTTC.

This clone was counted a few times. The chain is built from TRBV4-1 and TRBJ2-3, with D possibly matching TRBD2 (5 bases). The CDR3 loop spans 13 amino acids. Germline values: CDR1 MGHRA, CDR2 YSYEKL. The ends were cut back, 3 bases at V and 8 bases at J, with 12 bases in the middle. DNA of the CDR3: TGCGCCAGCAGCCAGTCAAGTGAGGGTACGCAGTATTTT. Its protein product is CASSQSSEGTQYF.

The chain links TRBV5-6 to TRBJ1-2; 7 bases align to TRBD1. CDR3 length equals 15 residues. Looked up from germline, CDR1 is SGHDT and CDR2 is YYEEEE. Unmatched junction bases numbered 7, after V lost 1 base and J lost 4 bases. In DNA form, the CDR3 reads TGTGCCAGCAGCTTGACAGGGGCCCGGGGCTATGGCTACACCTTC. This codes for CASSLTGARGYGYTF.

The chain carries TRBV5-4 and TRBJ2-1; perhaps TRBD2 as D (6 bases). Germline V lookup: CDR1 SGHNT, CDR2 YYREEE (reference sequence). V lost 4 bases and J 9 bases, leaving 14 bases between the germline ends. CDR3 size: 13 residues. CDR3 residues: CASSPDYVGEQFF. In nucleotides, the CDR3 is TGTGCCAGCAGCCCGGACTACGTCGGTGAGCAGTTCTTC.

CDR3 sequence (DNA): TGTGCCAGCAGCTTGGATTACAGGGCCCTGAACACTGAAGCTTTCTTT. Residues: CASSLDYRALNTEAFF. The rearrangement uses TRBV5-8 and TRBJ1-1; D might be TRBD1 (6 bases). In germline, CDR1 is SGHTS, CDR2 YDEGEE. The CDR3 sequence is 16 residues long. V was pared by 0 bases and J by 0 bases, with 12 bases between.

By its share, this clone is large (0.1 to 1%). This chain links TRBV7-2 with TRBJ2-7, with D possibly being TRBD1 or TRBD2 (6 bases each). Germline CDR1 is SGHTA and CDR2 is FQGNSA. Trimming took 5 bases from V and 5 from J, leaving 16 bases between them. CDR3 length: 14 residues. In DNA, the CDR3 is TGTGCCAGCAGCATAGGAGGGGGTACGAACGAGCAGTACTTC. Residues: CASSIGGGTNEQYF.

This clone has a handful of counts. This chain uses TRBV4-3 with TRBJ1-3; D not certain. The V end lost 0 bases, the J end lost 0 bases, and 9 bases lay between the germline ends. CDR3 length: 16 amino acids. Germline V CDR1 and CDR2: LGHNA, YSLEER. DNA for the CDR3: TGCGCCAGCAGCCAAGATGGGCCGAGCTCTGGAAACACCATATATTTT. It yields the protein CASSQDGPSSGNTIYF.

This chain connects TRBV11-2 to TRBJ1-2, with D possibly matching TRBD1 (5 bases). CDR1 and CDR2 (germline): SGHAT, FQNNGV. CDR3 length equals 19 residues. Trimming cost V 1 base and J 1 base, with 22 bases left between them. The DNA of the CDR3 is TGTGCCAGCAGCTTAGGGCCAGGCTATAGGGACTCCGTTAACTATGGCTACACCTTC. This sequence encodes CASSLGPGYRDSVNYGYTF. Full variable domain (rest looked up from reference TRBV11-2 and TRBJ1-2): EAGVAQSPRYKIIEKRQSVAFWCNPISGHATLYWYQQILGQGPKLLIQFQNNGVVDDSQLPKDRFSAERLKGVDSTLKIQPAKLEDSAVYLCASSLGPGYRDSVNYGYTFGSGTRLTVV.

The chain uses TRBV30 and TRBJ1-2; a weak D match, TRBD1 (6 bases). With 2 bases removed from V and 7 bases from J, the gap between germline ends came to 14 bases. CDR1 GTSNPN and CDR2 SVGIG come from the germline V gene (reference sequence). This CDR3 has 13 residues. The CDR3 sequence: CAWSSSGAAGYTF. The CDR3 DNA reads TGTGCCTGGAGTAGTTCAGGGGCGGCTGGCTACACCTTC.

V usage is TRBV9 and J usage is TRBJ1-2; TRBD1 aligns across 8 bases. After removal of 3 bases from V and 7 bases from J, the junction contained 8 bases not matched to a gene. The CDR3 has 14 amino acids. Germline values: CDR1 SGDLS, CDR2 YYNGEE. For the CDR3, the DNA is TGTGCCAGCAGCGGCCGACAGGGGTTGGGTGGCTACACCTTC. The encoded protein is CASSGRQGLGGYTF.

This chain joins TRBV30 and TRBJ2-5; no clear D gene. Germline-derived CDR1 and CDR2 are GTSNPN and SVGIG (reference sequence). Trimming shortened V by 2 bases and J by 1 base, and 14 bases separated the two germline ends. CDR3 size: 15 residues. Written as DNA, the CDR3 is TGTGCCTGGAGTCCCTCGGGTGGTCTCCAAGAGACCCAGTACTTC. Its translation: CAWSPSGGLQETQYF.

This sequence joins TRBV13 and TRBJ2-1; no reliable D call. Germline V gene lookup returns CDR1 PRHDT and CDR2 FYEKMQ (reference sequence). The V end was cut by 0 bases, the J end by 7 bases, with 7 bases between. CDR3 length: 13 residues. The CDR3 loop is CASSLGWENEQFF. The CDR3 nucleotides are TGTGCCAGCAGCTTAGGTTGGGAAAATGAGCAGTTCTTC.

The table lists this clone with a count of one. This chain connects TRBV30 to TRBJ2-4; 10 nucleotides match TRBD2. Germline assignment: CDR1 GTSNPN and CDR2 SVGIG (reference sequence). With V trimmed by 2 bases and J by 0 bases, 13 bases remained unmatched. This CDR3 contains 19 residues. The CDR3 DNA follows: TGTGCCTGGAGTAGAACTAGCGGGGTGGGTGACCTAGCCAAAAACATTCAGTACTTC. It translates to CAWSRTSGVGDLAKNIQYF.

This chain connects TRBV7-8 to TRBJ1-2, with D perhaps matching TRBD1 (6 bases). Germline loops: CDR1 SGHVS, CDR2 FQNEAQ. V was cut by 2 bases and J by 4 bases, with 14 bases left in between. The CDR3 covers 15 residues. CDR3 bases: TGTGCCAGCAGCTTAAGTAGGGGGGTTGGCTATGGCTACACCTTC. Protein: CASSLSRGVGYGYTF.

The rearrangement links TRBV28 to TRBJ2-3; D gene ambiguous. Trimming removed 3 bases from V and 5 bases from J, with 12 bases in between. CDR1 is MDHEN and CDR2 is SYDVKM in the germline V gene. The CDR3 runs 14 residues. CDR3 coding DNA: TGTGCCAGCAGTTTCCTACAGTCGAGAGATACGCAGTATTTT. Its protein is CASSFLQSRDTQYF.

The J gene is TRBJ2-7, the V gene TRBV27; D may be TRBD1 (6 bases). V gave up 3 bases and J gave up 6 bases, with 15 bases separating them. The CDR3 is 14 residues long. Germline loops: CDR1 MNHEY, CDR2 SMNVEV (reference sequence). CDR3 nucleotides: TGTGCCAGCAGTTTCGCAACAGGGAAAGGCGAGCAGTACTTC. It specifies CASSFATGKGEQYF.

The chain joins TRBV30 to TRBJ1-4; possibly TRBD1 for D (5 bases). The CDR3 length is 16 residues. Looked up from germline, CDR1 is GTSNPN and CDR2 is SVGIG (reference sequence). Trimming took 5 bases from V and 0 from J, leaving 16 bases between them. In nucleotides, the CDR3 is TGTGCCTGGGGAGTGGGGCTACAAGCAACTAATGAAAAACTGTTTTTT. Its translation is CAWGVGLQATNEKLFF.

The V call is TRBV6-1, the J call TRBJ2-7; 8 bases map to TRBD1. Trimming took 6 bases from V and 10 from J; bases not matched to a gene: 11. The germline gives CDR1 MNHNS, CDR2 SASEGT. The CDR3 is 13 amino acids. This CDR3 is CASSRTQGADQYF. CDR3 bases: TGTGCCAGCAGCCGAACCCAGGGGGCTGACCAGTACTTC.

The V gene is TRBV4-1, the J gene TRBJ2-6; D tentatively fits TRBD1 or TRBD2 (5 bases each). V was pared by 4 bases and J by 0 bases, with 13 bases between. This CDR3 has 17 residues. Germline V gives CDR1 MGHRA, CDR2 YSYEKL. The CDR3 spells CASSPHRGTSGANVLTF. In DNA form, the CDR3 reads TGCGCCAGCAGCCCTCACCGGGGCACCTCTGGGGCCAACGTCCTGACTTTC.

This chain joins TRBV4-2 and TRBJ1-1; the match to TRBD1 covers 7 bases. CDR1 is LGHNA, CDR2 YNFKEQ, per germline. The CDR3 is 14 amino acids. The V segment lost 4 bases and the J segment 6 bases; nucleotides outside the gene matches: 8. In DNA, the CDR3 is TGTGCCAGCAGCCGGAACACAGGGGACCCTGAAGCTTTCTTT. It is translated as CASSRNTGDPEAFF.

CDR3 nucleotide sequence: TGTGCCTGGAGTGTGACTAGCGGGAGAGGCACAGATACGCAGTATTTT. Its translation is CAWSVTSGRGTDTQYF. The genes are TRBV30 and TRBJ2-3, with 12 nucleotides matching TRBD2. V gave up 0 bases and J gave up 1 base; unmatched junction bases: 2. The CDR3 loop spans 16 amino acids. Per germline, CDR1 GTSNPN and CDR2 SVGIG (reference sequence).

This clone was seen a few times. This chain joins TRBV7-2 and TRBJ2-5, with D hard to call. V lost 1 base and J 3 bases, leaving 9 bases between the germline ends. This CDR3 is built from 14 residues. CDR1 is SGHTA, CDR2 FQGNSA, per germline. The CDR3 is CASSLVGQEETQYF. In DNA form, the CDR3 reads TGTGCCAGCAGCTTAGTAGGGCAAGAAGAGACCCAGTACTTC.

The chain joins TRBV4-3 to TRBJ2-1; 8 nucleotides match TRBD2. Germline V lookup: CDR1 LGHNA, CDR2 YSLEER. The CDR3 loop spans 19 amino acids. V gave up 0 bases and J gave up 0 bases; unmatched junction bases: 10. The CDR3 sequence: CASSQDFGTGGSSYNEQFF. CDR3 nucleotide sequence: TGCGCCAGCAGCCAAGACTTCGGTACGGGAGGGAGCTCCTACAATGAGCAGTTCTTC.

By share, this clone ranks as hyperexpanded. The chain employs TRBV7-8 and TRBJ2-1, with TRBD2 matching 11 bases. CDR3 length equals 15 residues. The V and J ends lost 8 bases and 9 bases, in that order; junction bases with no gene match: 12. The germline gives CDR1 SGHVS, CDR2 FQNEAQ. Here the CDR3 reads CASLMGASGRTEQFF. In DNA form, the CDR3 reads TGTGCCAGCCTCATGGGGGCTAGCGGGAGGACTGAGCAGTTCTTC.

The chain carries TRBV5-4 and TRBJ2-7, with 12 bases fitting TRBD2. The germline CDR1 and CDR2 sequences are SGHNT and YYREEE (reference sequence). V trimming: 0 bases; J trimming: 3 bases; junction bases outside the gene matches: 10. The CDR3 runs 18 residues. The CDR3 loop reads CASSLGLAGGKAVYEQYF. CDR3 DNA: TGTGCCAGCAGCTTGGGCCTAGCGGGAGGGAAGGCGGTCTACGAGCAGTACTTC.

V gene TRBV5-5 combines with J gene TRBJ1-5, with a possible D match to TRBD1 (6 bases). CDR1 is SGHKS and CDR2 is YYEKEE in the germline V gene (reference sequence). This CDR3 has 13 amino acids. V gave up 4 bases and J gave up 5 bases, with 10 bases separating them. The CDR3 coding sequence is TGTGCCAGCAGCCGCGGGGGCGATCAGCCCCAGCATTTT. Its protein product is CASSRGGDQPQHF.

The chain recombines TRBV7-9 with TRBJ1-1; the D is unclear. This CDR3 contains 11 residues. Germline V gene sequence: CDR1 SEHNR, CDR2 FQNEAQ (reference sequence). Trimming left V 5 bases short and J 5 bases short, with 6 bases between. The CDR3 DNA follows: TGTGCCAGCAGCCTAAGTACTGAAGCTTTCTTT. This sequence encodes CASSLSTEAFF. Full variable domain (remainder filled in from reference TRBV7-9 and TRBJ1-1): DTGVSQNPRHKITKRGQNVTFRCDPISEHNRLYWYRQTLGQGPEFLTYFQNEAQLEKSRLLSDRFSAERPKGSFSTLEIQRTEQGDSAMYLCASSLSTEAFFGQGTRLTVV.

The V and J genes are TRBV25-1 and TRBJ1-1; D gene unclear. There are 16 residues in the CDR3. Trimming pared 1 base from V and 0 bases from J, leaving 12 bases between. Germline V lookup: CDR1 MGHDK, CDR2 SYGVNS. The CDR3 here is CASSEFGRHMNTEAFF. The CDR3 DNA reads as TGTGCCAGCAGTGAATTTGGGCGGCACATGAACACTGAAGCTTTCTTT.

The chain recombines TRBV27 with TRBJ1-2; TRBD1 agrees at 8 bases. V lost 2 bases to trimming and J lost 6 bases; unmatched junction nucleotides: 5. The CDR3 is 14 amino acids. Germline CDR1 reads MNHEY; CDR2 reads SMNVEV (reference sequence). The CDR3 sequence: CASSLMQGAHGYTF. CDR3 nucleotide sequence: TGTGCCAGCAGTTTAATGCAGGGGGCGCATGGCTACACCTTC.

The CDR3 DNA reads TGTGCCAGCAGCTTAGCGGTGGGGGGTCACGCTGAAGCTTTCTTT. This sequence encodes CASSLAVGGHAEAFF. The chain employs TRBV7-2 and TRBJ1-1, with D tentatively TRBD1 (5 bases). Germline V lookup: CDR1 SGHTA, CDR2 FQGNSA. Trimming removed 0 bases from V and 6 bases from J, with 14 bases in between. The CDR3 covers 15 residues.

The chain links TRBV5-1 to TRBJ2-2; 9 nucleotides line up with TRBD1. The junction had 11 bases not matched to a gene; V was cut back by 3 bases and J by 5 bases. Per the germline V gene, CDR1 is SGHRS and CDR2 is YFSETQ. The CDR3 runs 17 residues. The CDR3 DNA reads TGCGCCAGCAGCTCCTGGGGACAGGGAATTGATACCGGGGAGCTGTTTTTT. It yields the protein CASSSWGQGIDTGELFF.